The 12 T cell receptor beta chains below were found in one sample sequenced in a study of T cells after yellow fever vaccination. TCRdb re-derived calls from the 5' RACE reads in MiXCR, one entry per CDR3 protein. This table holds around 590,000 distinct CDR3 sequences, about 12% found once. Source: PBMCs, taken on the day of the yellow fever booster vaccination. The receptors derive from a man aged 30-40 years who received the YFV17D yellow fever vaccine.

This clonotype was counted only a few times. This sequence joins TRBV19 and TRBJ1-2; D ambiguous. This CDR3 comprises 13 residues. The germline V and J ends were trimmed by 6 bases and 0 bases, with 8 bases remaining between them. CDR1 is LNHDA and CDR2 is SQIVND in the germline V gene (reference sequence). The CDR3 region has the DNA TGTGCCAGTAGGCCACGGGCTAACTATGGCTACACCTTC. Amino acid sequence: CASRPRANYGYTF. Filled out from reference TRBV19 and TRBJ1-2, the complete variable domain reads DGGITQSPKYLFRKEGQNVTLSCEQNLNHDAMYWYRQDPGQGLRLIYYSQIVNDFQKGDIAEGYSVSREKKESFPLTVTSAQKNPTAFYLCASRPRANYGYTFGSGTRLTVV.

This clonotype was picked up a small number of times. The chain joins TRBV9 to TRBJ2-5; 7 bases line up with TRBD2. V lost 0 bases, J lost 1 base, and 6 bases stayed unmatched. The germline gives CDR1 SGDLS, CDR2 YYNGEE. This CDR3 has 16 residues. CDR3 protein: CASSVVDSGFQETQYF. CDR3 bases: TGTGCCAGCAGCGTAGTGGATAGCGGGTTCCAAGAGACCCAGTACTTC.

This clonotype was counted a few times. The chain joins TRBV20-1 to TRBJ2-4; D is perhaps TRBD1 or TRBD2 (5 bases each). The germline gives CDR1 DFQATT, CDR2 SNEGSKA (reference sequence). This CDR3 spans 14 amino acids. The V end lost 3 bases, the J end lost 9 bases, and 18 bases lay between the germline ends. CDR3 residues: CSARESGPGIIQYF. The DNA for the CDR3 is TGCAGTGCTAGGGAATCGGGGCCAGGTATCATTCAGTACTTC.

The chain has TRBV6-1 and TRBJ2-1, with TRBD2 matching 9 bases. Germline V gives CDR1 MNHNS, CDR2 SASEGT. Trimming removed 5 bases from V and 10 bases from J; junction bases left unmatched: 6. The CDR3 spans 13 residues. The CDR3 is CASSRREGREQFF. In DNA form, the CDR3 reads TGTGCCAGCAGTCGGCGGGAGGGCAGGGAGCAGTTCTTC.

J is TRBJ2-7 and V is TRBV5-6; D gene uncertain. The CDR3 is 14 residues long. Trimming took off 4 bases at V and 2 bases at J, with 13 bases between the two ends. The germline gives CDR1 SGHDT, CDR2 YYEEEE. CDR3 amino acids: CASSAPGRPYEQYF. CDR3 coding DNA: TGTGCCAGCAGCGCCCCAGGACGGCCCTACGAGCAGTACTTC.

This chain uses TRBV5-1 with TRBJ2-1, with TRBD2 matching over 7 bases. V was clipped by 0 bases and J by 5 bases; unmatched bases: 5. This CDR3 has 15 residues. CDR1 and CDR2 (germline): SGHRS, YFSETQ. In DNA form, the CDR3 reads TGCGCCAGCAGCTTGGGCGGGAGTATTAACAATGAGCAGTTCTTC. This sequence encodes CASSLGGSINNEQFF. Full variable domain (remainder filled in from reference TRBV5-1 and TRBJ2-1): KAGVTQTPRYLIKTRGQQVTLSCSPISGHRSVSWYQQTPGQGLQFLFEYFSETQRNKGNFPGRFSGRQFSNSRSEMNVSTLELGDSALYLCASSLGGSINNEQFFGPGTRLTVL.

V and J are TRBV18 and TRBJ1-2; unclear D gene. This CDR3 has 13 amino acids. V was pared by 6 bases and J by 6 bases, with 14 bases between. From germline, CDR1 is KGHSH and CDR2 LQKENI. The CDR3 is CASSTAGSNGYTF. The CDR3 region has the DNA TGTGCCAGCTCTACGGCGGGGAGTAATGGCTACACCTTC.

The gene calls are TRBV5-4 and TRBJ1-2; D is perhaps TRBD1 (6 bases). V was shortened by 7 bases and J by 5 bases, with 18 bases between the two germline ends. The CDR3 consists of 14 residues. The germline gives CDR1 SGHNT, CDR2 YYREEE (reference sequence). The CDR3 DNA is TGTGCCAGCGGACGACGGGGGGCTCCTTATGGCTACACCTTC. Its translation is CASGRRGAPYGYTF.

This clonotype was found many times. The rearrangement joins TRBV27 to TRBJ2-5; D is ambiguous. The V and J ends lost 5 bases and 7 bases respectively, with 14 bases between them. Germline CDR1 MNHEY, CDR2 SMNVEV (reference sequence). This CDR3 is built from 13 residues. CDR3 in amino acids: CASSRPGLGTQYF. The DNA of the CDR3 is TGTGCCAGCAGTCGGCCGGGTCTCGGGACCCAGTACTTC.

This clonotype was seen a few times. The chain uses TRBV4-3 and TRBJ2-1; perhaps D is TRBD1 or TRBD2 (5 bases each). Germline lookup yields CDR1 LGHNA and CDR2 YSLEER. V lost 0 bases and J 9 bases, leaving 12 bases between the germline ends. The CDR3 has 14 residues. The chain's CDR3 is CASSQDQWDGEQFF. In nucleotides, the CDR3 is TGCGCCAGCAGCCAAGACCAGTGGGACGGTGAGCAGTTCTTC.

CDR3 coding DNA: TGTGCCAGCTGCACGACGGGGACCACTGAAGCTTTCTTT. This encodes CASCTTGTTEAFF. This chain connects TRBV18 to TRBJ1-1, with D possibly TRBD1 on 5 matching bases. This CDR3 is built from 13 residues. V dropped 7 bases and J dropped 4 bases, with 13 bases sitting between them. The germline CDR1 and CDR2 sequences are KGHSH and LQKENI.

This chain connects TRBV15 to TRBJ1-2, with unresolved D. Trimming shortened V by 0 bases and J by 3 bases, and 17 bases separated the two germline ends. Germline CDR1 and CDR2: LNHNV and YYDKDF (reference sequence). This CDR3 contains 17 residues. The CDR3 DNA is TGTGCCACCAGCAGAGATCGGGCCATAGGGTTATACTATGGCTACACCTTC. It yields the protein CATSRDRAIGLYYGYTF.